This T cell receptor (beta chain) was found in a study of human T cells and chemical hapten exposure. Study-wide results and caveats: No alteration of TCRs above 1 in 1000 frequency was seen with DPC sensitization.

The germline V gene has CDR1 SGHTA and CDR2 FQGTGA. V dropped 2 bases and J dropped 2; count of bases not matched to a gene: 5. The CDR3 runs to 15 residues. From the RACE reads, TCRdb called clonotypes with MiXCR, one entry per CDR3 protein. The table records approximately 110,000 distinct CDR3 sequences, around 10% of them present only once. Time point denoted: patch test 1, 2 weeks after DPC sensitization. Documented treatment: therapeutic diphenylcyclopropenone sensitization with weekly scalp DPC. With regard to this clonotype: As yet, its antigen is unknown.

This receptor was identified in a woman aged 40 to 55 with alopecia areata. Some clones in this sample may be carry-over from other donors' samples. The chain links TRBV7-3 to TRBJ2-7; 8 bases are shared with TRBD1. Sample: whole blood, taken in connection with sensitization to the hapten diphenylcyclopropenone (DPC). CDR3 region: CASSLAGQAPYEQYF. The CDR3 DNA reads as TGTGCCAGCAGCTTAGCGGGACAGGCGCCCTACGAGCAGTACTTC.